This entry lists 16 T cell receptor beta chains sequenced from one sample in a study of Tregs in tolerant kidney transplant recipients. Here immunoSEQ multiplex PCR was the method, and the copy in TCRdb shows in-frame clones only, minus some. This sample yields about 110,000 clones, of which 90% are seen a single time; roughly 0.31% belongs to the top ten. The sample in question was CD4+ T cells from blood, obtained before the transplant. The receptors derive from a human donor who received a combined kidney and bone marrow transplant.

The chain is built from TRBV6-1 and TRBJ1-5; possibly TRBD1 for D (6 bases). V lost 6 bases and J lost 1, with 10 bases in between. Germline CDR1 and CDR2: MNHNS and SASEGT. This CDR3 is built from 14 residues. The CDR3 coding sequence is TGTGCCAGCAGGGCAACAGGGAGCAATCAGCCCCAGCATTTT. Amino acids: CASRATGSNQPQHF.

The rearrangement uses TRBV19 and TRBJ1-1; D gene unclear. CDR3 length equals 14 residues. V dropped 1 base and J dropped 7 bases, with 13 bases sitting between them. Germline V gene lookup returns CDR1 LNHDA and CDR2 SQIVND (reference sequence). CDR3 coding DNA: TGTGCCAGTAGTATAGGGAGAGGATCCGATGAAGCTTTCTTT. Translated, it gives CASSIGRGSDEAFF.

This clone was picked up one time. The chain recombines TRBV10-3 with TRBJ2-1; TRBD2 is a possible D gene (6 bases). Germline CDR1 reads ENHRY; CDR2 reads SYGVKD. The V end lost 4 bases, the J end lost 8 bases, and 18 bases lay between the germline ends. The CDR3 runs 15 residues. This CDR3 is CAISGKLGRGDEQFF. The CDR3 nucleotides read TGTGCCATCAGTGGGAAACTCGGGAGAGGGGATGAGCAGTTCTTC.

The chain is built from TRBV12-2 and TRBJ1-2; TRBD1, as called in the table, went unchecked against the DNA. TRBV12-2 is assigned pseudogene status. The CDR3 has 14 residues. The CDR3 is CASRLGQGFYGYTF. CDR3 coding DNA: TGTGCAAGTCGCTTAGGTCAGGGATTCTATGGCTACACCTTC.

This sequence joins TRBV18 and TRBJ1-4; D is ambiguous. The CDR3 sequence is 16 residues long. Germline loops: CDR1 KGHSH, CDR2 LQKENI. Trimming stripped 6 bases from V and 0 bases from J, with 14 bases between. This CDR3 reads CASSLNGVATNEKLFF. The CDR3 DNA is TGTGCCAGCTCTTTGAACGGGGTTGCAACTAATGAAAAACTGTTTTTT.

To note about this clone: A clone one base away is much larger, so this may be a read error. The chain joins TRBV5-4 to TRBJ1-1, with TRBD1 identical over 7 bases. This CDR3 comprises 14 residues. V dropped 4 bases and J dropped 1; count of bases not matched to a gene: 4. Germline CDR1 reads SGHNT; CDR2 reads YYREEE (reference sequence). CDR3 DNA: TGTGCCAGCAGCCCCGGGACAGCGAACACTGAAGCTTTCTTT. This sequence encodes CASSPGTANTEAFF.

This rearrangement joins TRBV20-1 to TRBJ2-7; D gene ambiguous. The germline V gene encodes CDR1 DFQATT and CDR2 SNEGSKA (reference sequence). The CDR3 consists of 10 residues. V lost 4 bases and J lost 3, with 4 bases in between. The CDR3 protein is CSATYYEQYF. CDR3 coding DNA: TGCAGTGCTACGTACTACGAGCAGTACTTC.

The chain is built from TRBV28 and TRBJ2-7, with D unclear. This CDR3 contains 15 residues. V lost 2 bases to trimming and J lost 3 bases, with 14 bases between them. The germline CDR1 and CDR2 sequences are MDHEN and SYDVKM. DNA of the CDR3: TGTGCCAGCAGTTTAGCGACCAGCGTTGGCTACGAGCAGTACTTC. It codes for CASSLATSVGYEQYF.

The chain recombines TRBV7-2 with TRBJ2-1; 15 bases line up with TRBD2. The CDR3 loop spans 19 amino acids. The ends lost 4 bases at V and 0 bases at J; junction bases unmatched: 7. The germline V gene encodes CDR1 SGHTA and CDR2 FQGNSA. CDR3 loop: CASSSLGLAGGYSYNEQFF. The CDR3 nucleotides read TGTGCCAGCAGCTCCCTTGGACTAGCGGGGGGGTACTCCTACAATGAGCAGTTCTTC.

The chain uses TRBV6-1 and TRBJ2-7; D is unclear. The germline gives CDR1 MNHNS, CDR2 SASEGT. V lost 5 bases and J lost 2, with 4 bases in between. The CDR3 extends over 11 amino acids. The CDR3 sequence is CASSRAYEQYF. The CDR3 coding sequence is TGTGCCAGCAGTAGAGCCTACGAGCAGTACTTC.

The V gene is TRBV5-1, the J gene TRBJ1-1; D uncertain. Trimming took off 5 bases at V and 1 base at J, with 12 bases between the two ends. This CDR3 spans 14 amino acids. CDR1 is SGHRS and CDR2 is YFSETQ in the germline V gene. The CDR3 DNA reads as TGCGCCAGCAGTTTATTAGGAGGGAACACTGAAGCTTTCTTT. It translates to CASSLLGGNTEAFF.

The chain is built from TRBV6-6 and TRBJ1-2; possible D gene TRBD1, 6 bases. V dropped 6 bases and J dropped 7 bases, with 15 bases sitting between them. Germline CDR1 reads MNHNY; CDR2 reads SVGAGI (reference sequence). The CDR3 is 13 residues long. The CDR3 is CASSRATGSGYTF. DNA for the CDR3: TGTGCCAGCAGCAGAGCAACAGGGTCTGGCTACACCTTC.

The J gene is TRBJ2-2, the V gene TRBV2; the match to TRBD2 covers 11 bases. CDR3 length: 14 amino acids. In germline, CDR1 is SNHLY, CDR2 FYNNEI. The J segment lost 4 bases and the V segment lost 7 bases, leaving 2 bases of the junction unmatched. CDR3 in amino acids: CASNSGGATGELFF. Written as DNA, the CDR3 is TGTGCCAGCAATAGCGGGGGGGCCACCGGGGAGCTGTTTTTT.

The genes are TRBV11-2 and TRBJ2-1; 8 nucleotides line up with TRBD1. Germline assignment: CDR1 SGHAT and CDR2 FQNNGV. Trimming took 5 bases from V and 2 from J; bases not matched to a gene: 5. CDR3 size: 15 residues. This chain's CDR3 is CASSRGQGTYNEQFF. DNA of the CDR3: TGTGCCAGCAGCCGAGGACAGGGCACCTACAATGAGCAGTTCTTC.

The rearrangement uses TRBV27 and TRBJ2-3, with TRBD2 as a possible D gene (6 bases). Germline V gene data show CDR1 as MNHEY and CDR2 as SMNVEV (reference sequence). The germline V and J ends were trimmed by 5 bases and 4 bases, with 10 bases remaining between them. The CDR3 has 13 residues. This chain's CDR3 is CASSLTRADTQYF. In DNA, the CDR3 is TGTGCCAGCAGTCTGACTAGGGCAGATACGCAGTATTTT.

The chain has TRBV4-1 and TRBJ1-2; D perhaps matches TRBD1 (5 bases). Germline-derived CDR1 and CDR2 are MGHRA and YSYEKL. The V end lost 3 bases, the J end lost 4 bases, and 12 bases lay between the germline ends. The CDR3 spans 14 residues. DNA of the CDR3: TGCGCCAGCAGCCAGGGACCCGGGGGCTATGGCTACACCTTC. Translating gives CASSQGPGGYGYTF.